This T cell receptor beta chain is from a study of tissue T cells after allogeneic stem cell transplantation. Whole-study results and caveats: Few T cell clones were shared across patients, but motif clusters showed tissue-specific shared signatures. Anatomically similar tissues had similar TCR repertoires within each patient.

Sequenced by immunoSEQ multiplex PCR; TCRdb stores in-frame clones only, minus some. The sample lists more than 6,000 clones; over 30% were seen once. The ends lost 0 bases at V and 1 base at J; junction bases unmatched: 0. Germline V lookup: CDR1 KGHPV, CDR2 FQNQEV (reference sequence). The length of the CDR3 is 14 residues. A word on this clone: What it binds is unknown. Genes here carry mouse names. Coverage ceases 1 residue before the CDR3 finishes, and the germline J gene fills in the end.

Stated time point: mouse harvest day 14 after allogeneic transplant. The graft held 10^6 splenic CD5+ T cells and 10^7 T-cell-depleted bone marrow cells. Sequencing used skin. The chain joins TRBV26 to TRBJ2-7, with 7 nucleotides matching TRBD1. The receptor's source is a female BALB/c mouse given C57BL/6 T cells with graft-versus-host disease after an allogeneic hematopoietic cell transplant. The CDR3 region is CASSLSTGSYEQYF. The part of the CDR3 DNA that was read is TGTGCCAGCAGTCTGTCGACAGGGTCCTATGAACAGTAC.